These 27 T cell receptor beta chains came from one sample sequenced in a study of T cell responses to AZD1222 COVID-19 vaccine. Profiling relied on immunoSEQ multiplex PCR, and the TCRdb table lists in-frame clones only, not all of them. Of roughly 120,000 clones in the sample, roughly nine tenths were seen once. The specimen was peripheral blood, collected on day 0 of AZD1222 vaccination. Source of these receptors: an adult in good health.

CDR3 sequence reads: CASSPQPDSDSGNTIYF. The CDR3, as DNA: TGTGCCAGCAGCCCGCAACCCGATTCTGACTCTGGAAACACCATATATTTT. The V gene is TRBV4-2, the J gene TRBJ1-3; no definite D call. The germline CDR1 and CDR2 sequences are LGHNA and YNFKEQ. CDR3 length equals 17 residues. Trimming took off 4 bases at V and 0 bases at J, with 16 bases between the two ends.

The chain recombines TRBV28 with TRBJ2-7; 8 bases line up with TRBD1. Germline V gene lookup returns CDR1 MDHEN and CDR2 SYDVKM. This CDR3 region has 14 residues. Trimming took 6 bases from V and 11 from J; bases not matched to a gene: 15. The CDR3 region has the DNA TGTGCCAGCAGCCCTGAGGGACAGGAACGGCGGGAGTACTTC. Protein product: CASSPEGQERREYF.

This clone was observed once. J is TRBJ1-1 and V is TRBV23-1, with 7 positions matching TRBD1. TRBV23-1 is treated as an ORF (open reading frame) with a function not yet certain. Trimming cost V 2 bases and J 3 bases; bases outside gene matches: 6. CDR3 length: 15 amino acids. CDR3 sequence reads: CASSQHRGLDTEAFF. In DNA, the CDR3 is TGCGCCAGCAGTCAACACAGGGGATTGGACACTGAAGCTTTCTTT.

V usage is TRBV7-2 and J usage is TRBJ1-5, with D possibly being TRBD1 (6 bases). Germline-derived CDR1 and CDR2 are SGHTA and FQGNSA. V lost 5 bases and J lost 7, with 12 bases in between. The length of the CDR3 is 13 residues. The CDR3 DNA follows: TGTGCCAGCAGCAACAGGGTTAGCCAGCCCCAGCATTTT. Translation gives CASSNRVSQPQHF.

V usage is TRBV11-2 and J usage is TRBJ2-2; tentatively, D is TRBD1 or TRBD2 (6 bases each). Trimming stripped 4 bases from V and 7 bases from J, with 19 bases between. Per germline, CDR1 SGHAT and CDR2 FQNNGV. The CDR3 extends over 16 amino acids. The chain's CDR3 is CASSSERGARGGELFF. CDR3 nucleotide sequence: TGTGCCAGCAGCTCGGAAAGGGGGGCCCGCGGCGGGGAGCTGTTTTTT.

The rearrangement uses TRBV4-1 and TRBJ2-1, with D possibly being TRBD1 (5 bases). This CDR3 has 16 amino acids. Germline values: CDR1 MGHRA, CDR2 YSYEKL. Trimming cost V 4 bases and J 7 bases, with 20 bases left between them. The CDR3 loop is CASSPYPGQGRNEQFF. The CDR3 DNA reads TGCGCCAGCAGCCCCTATCCTGGGCAGGGTAGGAATGAGCAGTTCTTC.

J is TRBJ1-2 and V is TRBV27, with D maybe TRBD1 (5 bases). CDR1 MNHEY and CDR2 SMNVEV come from the germline V gene (reference sequence). Deletions cut 5 bases from V and 8 bases from J, with 18 bases between. The CDR3 has 14 amino acids. The CDR3: CASSRLREPGGYTF. As DNA, the CDR3 is TGTGCCAGCAGTCGATTGAGGGAGCCAGGGGGCTACACCTTC.

The chain employs TRBV28 and TRBJ1-6, with unresolved D. The CDR3 spans 14 residues. The V end was cut by 10 bases, the J end by 3 bases, with 13 bases between. Per germline, CDR1 MDHEN and CDR2 SYDVKM. The CDR3 coding sequence is TGTGCCACCCACCGCGGGAGCTATAATTCACCCCTCCACTTT. This codes for CATHRGSYNSPLHF.

A note on this clone: An end of the junction does not agree with germline; a read error may underlie this. V and J are TRBV7-3 and TRBJ1-1, with a tentative D call TRBD1 (6 bases). Germline V gene sequence: CDR1 SGHTA, CDR2 FQGTGA. This CDR3 is built from 15 residues. CDR3 protein: CASSLTRGFGSEVFF. Written as DNA, the CDR3 is TGTGCCAGCAGCTTAACCAGGGGCTTCGGGAGTGAAGTTTTCTTT.

This clone came up a few times. The chain has TRBV3-1 (or the pseudogene TRBV3-2) and TRBJ2-1; no clear D gene. Trimming took off 4 bases at V and 8 bases at J, with 6 bases between the two ends. Germline V gene data show CDR1 as LGHDT and CDR2 as YNNKEL (reference sequence). CDR3 length equals 11 residues. The CDR3 loop is CASSLLDEQFF. The CDR3 DNA follows: TGTGCCAGCAGCCTCCTAGATGAGCAGTTCTTC.

The V call is TRBV28, the J call TRBJ2-7; tentative D call: TRBD2 (5 bases). CDR3 length: 15 amino acids. Germline V gene data show CDR1 as MDHEN and CDR2 as SYDVKM. The germline V and J ends were trimmed by 2 bases and 2 bases, with 13 bases remaining between them. CDR3 DNA sequence: TGTGCCAGCAGTTTAGGAGGCGGGCCTACCTACGAGCAGTACTTC. As protein: CASSLGGGPTYEQYF.

This clone was detected only once. The V gene is TRBV20-1, the J gene TRBJ2-1; no clear D gene. The CDR3 loop spans 11 amino acids. Germline V gene data show CDR1 as DFQATT and CDR2 as SNEGSKA (reference sequence). The V end lost 3 bases, the J end lost 8 bases, and 8 bases lay between the germline ends. CDR3: CSASISDEQFF. The CDR3 DNA is TGCAGTGCTAGCATTTCTGATGAGCAGTTCTTC.

The gene calls are TRBV4-2 and TRBJ1-4; 7 positions match TRBD1. The CDR3 is 19 amino acids. After removal of 5 bases from V and 1 base from J, the junction contained 16 bases not matched to a gene. Germline V gene lookup returns CDR1 LGHNA and CDR2 YNFKEQ. CDR3 residues: CASSYSGTASRRTNEKLFF. CDR3 DNA sequence: TGTGCCAGCAGCTATTCCGGGACAGCCAGCCGCAGAACTAATGAAAAACTGTTTTTT.

This rearrangement joins TRBV5-1 to TRBJ1-1; D gene uncertain. This CDR3 comprises 13 residues. V was trimmed by 1 base and J by 0 bases, leaving 4 bases between them. The germline V gene encodes CDR1 SGHRS and CDR2 YFSETQ. For the CDR3, the DNA is TGCGCCAGCAGCTTGATTGTGAACACTGAAGCTTTCTTT. This translates into CASSLIVNTEAFF.

The V gene is TRBV7-8, the J gene TRBJ1-1, with TRBD1 matching 9 bases. Unmatched junction bases numbered 9, after V lost 7 bases and J lost 0 bases. Per the germline V gene, CDR1 is SGHVS and CDR2 is FQNEAQ. The CDR3 spans 16 residues. The CDR3 reads CASTLGQGGVNTEAFF. In nucleotides, the CDR3 is TGTGCCAGCACCCTGGGACAGGGTGGCGTGAACACTGAAGCTTTCTTT.

The V and J genes are TRBV28 and TRBJ1-6, with a tentative D call TRBD1 (5 bases). The V end lost 6 bases, the J end lost 9 bases, and 18 bases lay between the germline ends. The CDR3 covers 15 residues. Germline lookup yields CDR1 MDHEN and CDR2 SYDVKM. The CDR3 region is CASRNSQDIASPLHF. Written as DNA, the CDR3 is TGTGCCAGCAGAAATTCACAGGATATTGCTTCACCCCTCCACTTT.

This clone was found once. CDR3 amino acids: CASSESETTQGPNYGYTF. The CDR3 nucleotides are TGTGCCAGCAGTGAGAGCGAGACGACCCAGGGACCTAACTATGGCTACACCTTC. This chain uses TRBV9 with TRBJ1-2; D possibly corresponds to TRBD1 (5 bases). The V end was cut by 5 bases, the J end by 0 bases, with 23 bases between. The CDR3 is 18 amino acids. Germline CDR1 reads SGDLS; CDR2 reads YYNGEE.

This chain connects TRBV7-2 to TRBJ2-1; D remains ambiguous. The germline V gene encodes CDR1 SGHTA and CDR2 FQGNSA. Trimming shortened V by 3 bases and J by 5 bases, and 11 bases separated the two germline ends. This CDR3 is 14 amino acids long. The CDR3 region has the DNA TGTGCCAGCAGCTTTTCCGTAGTGAACAATGAGCAGTTCTTC. It is translated as CASSFSVVNNEQFF. Drawing the rest from reference TRBV7-2 and TRBJ2-1, the complete variable domain is GAGVSQSPSNKVTEKGKDVELRCDPISGHTALYWYRQSLGQGLEFLIYFQGNSAPDKSGLPSDRFSAERTGGSVSTLTIQRTQQEDSAVYLCASSFSVVNNEQFFGPGTRLTVL.

This CDR3 is CASSVEDGFNQPQHF. CDR3 nucleotides: TGTGCCAGCAGCGTAGAGGATGGGTTCAATCAGCCCCAGCATTTT. This sequence joins TRBV9 and TRBJ1-5, with D uncertain. The CDR3 is 15 amino acids. V lost 0 bases and J 3 bases, leaving 10 bases between the germline ends. Germline CDR1 SGDLS, CDR2 YYNGEE.

This sequence joins TRBV9 and TRBJ2-5; tentatively, D is TRBD2 (6 bases). CDR1 is SGDLS and CDR2 is YYNGEE in the germline V gene. The CDR3 extends over 13 amino acids. The V gene lost 4 bases and the J gene lost 5 bases, with 12 bases spanning the gap. As DNA, the CDR3 is TGTGCCAGCAGCCCATTTCGGGGGGAGACCCAGTACTTC. Protein sequence: CASSPFRGETQYF.

This sequence joins TRBV14 and TRBJ1-6; no reliable D call. V was cut by 0 bases and J by 4 bases, with 10 bases left in between. Per germline, CDR1 SGHDN and CDR2 FVKESK. The CDR3 spans 16 residues. Here the CDR3 reads CASSQDPGKYNSPLHF. Written as DNA, the CDR3 is TGTGCCAGCAGCCAAGACCCAGGCAAGTATAATTCACCCCTCCACTTT.

This clone appeared a single time. This chain joins TRBV28 and TRBJ2-1; 8 bases match TRBD2. From germline, CDR1 is MDHEN and CDR2 SYDVKM. The CDR3 extends over 15 amino acids. V shed 6 bases and J 4 bases; nucleotides not matched to a gene: 8. The CDR3 nucleotides are TGTGCCAGCAGCCTTGTAGCGGGAAGGTACAATGAGCAGTTCTTC. This gives the protein CASSLVAGRYNEQFF.

This clone was seen only once. The chain joins TRBV10-3 to TRBJ2-3; maybe TRBD2 (6 bases). The CDR3 has 13 residues. The V gene's germline CDR1 is ENHRY and CDR2 SYGVKD. Trimming took off 11 bases at V and 0 bases at J, with 12 bases between the two ends. This CDR3 reads CALRGTSTDTQYF. The CDR3 DNA reads as TGTGCCCTTCGGGGGACCAGCACAGATACGCAGTATTTT.

This chain links TRBV5-1 with TRBJ1-4; unclear D gene. The V end was cut by 2 bases, the J end by 0 bases, with 11 bases between. The CDR3 covers 16 residues. Per the germline V gene, CDR1 is SGHRS and CDR2 is YFSETQ. CDR3 sequence reads: CASSFGHAATNEKLFF. The CDR3 DNA reads TGCGCCAGCAGCTTTGGCCACGCTGCAACTAATGAAAAACTGTTTTTT.

The V gene is TRBV7-9, the J gene TRBJ2-5, with a weak D call TRBD1 (5 bases). V lost 3 bases, J lost 3 bases, and 11 bases lay in between. The CDR3 contains 14 residues. Germline assignment: CDR1 SEHNR and CDR2 FQNEAQ (reference sequence). The CDR3 is CASSFRQRKETQYF. CDR3 coding DNA: TGTGCCAGCAGCTTTAGACAGCGAAAAGAGACCCAGTACTTC.

The chain has TRBV7-2 and TRBJ1-3; unclear D gene. The germline V gene encodes CDR1 SGHTA and CDR2 FQGNSA. Trimming took off 1 base at V and 0 bases at J, with 7 bases between the two ends. This CDR3 comprises 15 residues. CDR3 sequence: CASSLVGSSGNTIYF. As DNA, the CDR3 is TGTGCCAGCAGCTTAGTGGGCAGCTCTGGAAACACCATATATTTT. Complete variable domain (other parts from reference TRBV7-2 and TRBJ1-3): GAGVSQSPSNKVTEKGKDVELRCDPISGHTALYWYRQSLGQGLEFLIYFQGNSAPDKSGLPSDRFSAERTGGSVSTLTIQRTQQEDSAVYLCASSLVGSSGNTIYFGEGSWLTVV.

The rearrangement uses TRBV7-8 and TRBJ2-1; D not resolved. The germline gives CDR1 SGHVS, CDR2 FQNEAQ. The V end was cut by 10 bases, the J end by 4 bases, with 8 bases between. This CDR3 contains 11 residues. The CDR3 DNA sequence: TGTGCCATAGAGCCGTACAATGAGCAGTTCTTC. It encodes CAIEPYNEQFF.